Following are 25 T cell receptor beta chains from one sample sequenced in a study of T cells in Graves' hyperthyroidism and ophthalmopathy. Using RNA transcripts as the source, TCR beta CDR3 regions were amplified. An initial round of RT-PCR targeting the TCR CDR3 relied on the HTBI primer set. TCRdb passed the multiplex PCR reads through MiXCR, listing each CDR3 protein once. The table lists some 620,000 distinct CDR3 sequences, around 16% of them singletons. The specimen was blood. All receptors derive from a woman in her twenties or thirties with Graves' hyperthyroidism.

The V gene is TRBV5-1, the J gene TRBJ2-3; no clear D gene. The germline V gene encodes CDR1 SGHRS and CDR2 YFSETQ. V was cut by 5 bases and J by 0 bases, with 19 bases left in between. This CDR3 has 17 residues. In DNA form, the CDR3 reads TGCGCCAGCAGGCCGAGAGGACCGACCCATAGCACAGATACGCAGTATTTT. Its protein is CASRPRGPTHSTDTQYF.

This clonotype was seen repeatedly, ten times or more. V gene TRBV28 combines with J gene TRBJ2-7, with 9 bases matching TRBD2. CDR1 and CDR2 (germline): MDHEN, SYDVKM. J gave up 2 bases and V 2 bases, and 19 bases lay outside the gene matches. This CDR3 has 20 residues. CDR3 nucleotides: TGTGCCAGCAGTTTAAGGTGGTGGGGGCTAGCGGGATTTTCGGCCTACGAGCAGTACTTC. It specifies CASSLRWWGLAGFSAYEQYF.

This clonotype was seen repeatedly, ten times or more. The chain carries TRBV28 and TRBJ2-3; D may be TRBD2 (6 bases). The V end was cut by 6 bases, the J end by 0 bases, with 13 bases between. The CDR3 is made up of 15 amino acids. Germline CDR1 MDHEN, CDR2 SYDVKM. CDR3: CASSPAGGSTDTQYF. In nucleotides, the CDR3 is TGTGCCAGCAGCCCGGCTGGAGGGAGCACAGATACGCAGTATTTT.

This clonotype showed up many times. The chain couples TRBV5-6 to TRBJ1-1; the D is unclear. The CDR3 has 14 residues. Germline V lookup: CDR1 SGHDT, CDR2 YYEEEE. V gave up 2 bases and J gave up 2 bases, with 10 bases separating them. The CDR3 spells CASSFYGGNTEAFF. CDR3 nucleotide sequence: TGTGCCAGCAGCTTCTACGGTGGAAACACTGAAGCTTTCTTT.

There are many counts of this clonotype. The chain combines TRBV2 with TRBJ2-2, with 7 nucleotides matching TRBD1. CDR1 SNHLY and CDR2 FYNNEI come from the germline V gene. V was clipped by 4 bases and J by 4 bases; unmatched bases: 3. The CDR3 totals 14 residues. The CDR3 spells CASSGKGATGELFF. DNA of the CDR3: TGTGCCAGCAGTGGCAAGGGGGCCACCGGGGAGCTGTTTTTT.

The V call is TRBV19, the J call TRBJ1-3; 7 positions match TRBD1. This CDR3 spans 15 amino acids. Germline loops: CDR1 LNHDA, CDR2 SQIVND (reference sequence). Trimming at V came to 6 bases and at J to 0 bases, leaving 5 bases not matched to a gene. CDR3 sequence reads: CASRRDSFSGNTIYF. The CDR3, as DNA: TGTGCCAGTAGACGGGACAGCTTCTCTGGAAACACCATATATTTT.

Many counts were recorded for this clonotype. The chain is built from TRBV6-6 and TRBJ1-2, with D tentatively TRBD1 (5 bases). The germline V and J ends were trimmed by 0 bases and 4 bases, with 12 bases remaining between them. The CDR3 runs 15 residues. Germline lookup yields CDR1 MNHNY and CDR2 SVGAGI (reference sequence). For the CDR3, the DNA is TGTGCCAGCAGTTACTCGGGGGGAGTTGGCTATGGCTACACCTTC. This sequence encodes CASSYSGGVGYGYTF.

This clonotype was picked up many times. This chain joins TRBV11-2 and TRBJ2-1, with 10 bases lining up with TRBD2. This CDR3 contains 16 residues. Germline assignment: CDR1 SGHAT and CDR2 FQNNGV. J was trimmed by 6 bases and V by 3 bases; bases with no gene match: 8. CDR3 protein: CASSFSRTSGINEQFF. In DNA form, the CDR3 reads TGTGCCAGCAGCTTCTCGCGGACTAGCGGAATCAATGAGCAGTTCTTC.

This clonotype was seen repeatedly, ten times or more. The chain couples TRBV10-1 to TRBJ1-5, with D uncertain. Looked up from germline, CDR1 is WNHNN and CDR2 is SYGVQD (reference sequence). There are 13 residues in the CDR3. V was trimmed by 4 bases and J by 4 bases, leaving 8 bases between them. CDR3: CASSARNNQPQHF. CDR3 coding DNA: TGCGCCAGCAGTGCAAGAAATAATCAGCCCCAGCATTTT.

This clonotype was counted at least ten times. The CDR3 DNA sequence: TGTGCCAGCTCACCGTCAGGGACTAGCGGGACTGAGCAGTTCTTC. Its protein is CASSPSGTSGTEQFF. The V call is TRBV18, the J call TRBJ2-1; 13 bases agree with TRBD2. V trimming: 3 bases; J trimming: 9 bases; junction bases outside the gene matches: 5. There are 15 residues in the CDR3. Germline CDR1 KGHSH, CDR2 LQKENI.

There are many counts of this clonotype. CDR3 region: CASSLDLRAGNEQFF. Written as DNA, the CDR3 is TGTGCCAGCAGCTTAGATTTGCGGGCAGGTAATGAGCAGTTCTTC. J is TRBJ2-1 and V is TRBV11-1, with D possibly TRBD2 on 5 matching bases. Per the germline V gene, CDR1 is SGHAT and CDR2 is FQDESV (reference sequence). The germline V and J ends were trimmed by 1 base and 7 bases, with 14 bases remaining between them. The CDR3 has 15 amino acids.

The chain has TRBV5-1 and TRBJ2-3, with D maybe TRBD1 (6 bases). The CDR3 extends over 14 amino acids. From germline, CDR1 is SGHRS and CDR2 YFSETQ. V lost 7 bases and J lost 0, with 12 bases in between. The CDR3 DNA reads TGCGCCAGCCGATTAAGGGGGAGCACAGATACGCAGTATTTT. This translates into CASRLRGSTDTQYF.

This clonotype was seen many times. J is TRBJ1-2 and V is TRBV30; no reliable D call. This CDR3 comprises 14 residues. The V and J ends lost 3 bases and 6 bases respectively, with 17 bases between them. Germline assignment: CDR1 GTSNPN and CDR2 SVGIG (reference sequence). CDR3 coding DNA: TGTGCCTGGAGCGCCCGACCGCTGACTGATGGCTACACCTTC. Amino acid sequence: CAWSARPLTDGYTF.

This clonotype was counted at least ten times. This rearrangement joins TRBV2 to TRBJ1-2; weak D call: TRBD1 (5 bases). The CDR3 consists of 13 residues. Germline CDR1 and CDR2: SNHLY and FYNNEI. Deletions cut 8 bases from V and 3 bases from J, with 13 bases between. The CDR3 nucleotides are TGTGCCAGCGTGACAGCTTCCCACTATGGCTACACCTTC. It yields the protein CASVTASHYGYTF.

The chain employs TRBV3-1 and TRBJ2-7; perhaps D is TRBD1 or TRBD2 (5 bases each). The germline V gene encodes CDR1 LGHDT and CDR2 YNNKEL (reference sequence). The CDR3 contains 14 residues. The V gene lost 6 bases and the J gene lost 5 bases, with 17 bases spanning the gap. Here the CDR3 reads CASSRSWGLDEQYF. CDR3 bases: TGTGCCAGCAGTCGATCGTGGGGGTTGGACGAGCAGTACTTC.

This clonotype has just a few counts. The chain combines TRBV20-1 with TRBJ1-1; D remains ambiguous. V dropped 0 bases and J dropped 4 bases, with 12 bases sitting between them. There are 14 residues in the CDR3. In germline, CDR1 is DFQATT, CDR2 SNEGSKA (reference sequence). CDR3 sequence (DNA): TGCAGTGCTAGAGACCCTCGAGTCCCCACTGAAGCTTTCTTT. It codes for CSARDPRVPTEAFF.

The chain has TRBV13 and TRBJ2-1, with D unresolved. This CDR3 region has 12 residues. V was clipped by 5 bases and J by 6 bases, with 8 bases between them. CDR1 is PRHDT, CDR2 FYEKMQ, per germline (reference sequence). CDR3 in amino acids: CASSPSINEQFF. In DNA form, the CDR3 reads TGTGCCAGCAGCCCCTCGATCAATGAGCAGTTCTTC.

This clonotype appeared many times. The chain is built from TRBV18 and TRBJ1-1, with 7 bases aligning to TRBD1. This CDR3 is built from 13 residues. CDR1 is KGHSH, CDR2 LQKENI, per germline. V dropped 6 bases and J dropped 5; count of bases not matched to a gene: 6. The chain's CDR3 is CASSTTGDTEAFF. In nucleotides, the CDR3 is TGTGCCAGCTCCACAACAGGGGATACTGAAGCTTTCTTT.

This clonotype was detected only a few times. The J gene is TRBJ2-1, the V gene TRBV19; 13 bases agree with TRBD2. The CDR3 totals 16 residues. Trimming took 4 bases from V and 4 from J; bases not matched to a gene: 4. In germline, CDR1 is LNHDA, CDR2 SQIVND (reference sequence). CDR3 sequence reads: CASSKTGLAGYNEQFF. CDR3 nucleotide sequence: TGTGCCAGTAGTAAAACGGGACTAGCGGGATACAATGAGCAGTTCTTC.

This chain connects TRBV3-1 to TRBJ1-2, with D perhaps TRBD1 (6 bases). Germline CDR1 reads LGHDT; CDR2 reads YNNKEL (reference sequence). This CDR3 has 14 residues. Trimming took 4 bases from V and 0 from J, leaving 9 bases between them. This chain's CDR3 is CASSPRDTNYGYTF. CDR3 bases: TGTGCCAGCAGCCCCCGGGACACTAACTATGGCTACACCTTC.

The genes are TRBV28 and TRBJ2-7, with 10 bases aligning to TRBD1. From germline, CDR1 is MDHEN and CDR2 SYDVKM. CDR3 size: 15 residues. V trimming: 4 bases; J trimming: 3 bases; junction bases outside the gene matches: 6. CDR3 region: CASSSTGTGDYEQYF. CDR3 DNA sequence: TGTGCCAGCAGTTCGACCGGGACAGGGGACTACGAGCAGTACTTC. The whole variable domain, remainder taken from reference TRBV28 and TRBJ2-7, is DVKVTQSSRYLVKRTGEKVFLECVQDMDHENMFWYRQDPGLGLRLIYFSYDVKMKEKGDIPEGYSVSREKKERFSLILESASTNQTSMYLCASSSTGTGDYEQYFGPGTRLTVT.

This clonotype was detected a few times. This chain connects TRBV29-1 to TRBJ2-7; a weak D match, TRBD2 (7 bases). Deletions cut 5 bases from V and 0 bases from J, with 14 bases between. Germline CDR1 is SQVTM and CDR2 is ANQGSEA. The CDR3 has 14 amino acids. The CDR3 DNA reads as TGCAGCGTTCAGCTAGCGGACAGCTCCTACGAGCAGTACTTC. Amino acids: CSVQLADSSYEQYF.

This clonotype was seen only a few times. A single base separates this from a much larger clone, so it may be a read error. CDR3 coding DNA: TGTGCCTGCAGTTTCTCCTATATCTCCTACGAGCAGTACTTC. It specifies CACSFSYISYEQYF. The gene calls are TRBV28 and TRBJ2-7; D unclear. Germline-derived CDR1 and CDR2 are MDHEN and SYDVKM. The CDR3 spans 14 residues.

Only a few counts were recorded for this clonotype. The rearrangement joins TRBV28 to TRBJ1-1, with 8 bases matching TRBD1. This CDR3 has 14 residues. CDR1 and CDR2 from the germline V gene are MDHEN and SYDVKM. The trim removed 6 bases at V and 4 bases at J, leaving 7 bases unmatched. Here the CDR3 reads CASRHGTGGTEAFF. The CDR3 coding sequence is TGTGCCAGCAGACACGGAACAGGGGGCACTGAAGCTTTCTTT.

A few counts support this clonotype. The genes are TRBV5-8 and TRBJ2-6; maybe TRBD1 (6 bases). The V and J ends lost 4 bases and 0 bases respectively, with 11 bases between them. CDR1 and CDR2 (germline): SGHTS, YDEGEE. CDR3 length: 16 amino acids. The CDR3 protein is CASSADRSSGANVLTF. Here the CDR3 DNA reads TGTGCCAGCAGCGCGGACAGAAGCTCTGGGGCCAACGTCCTGACTTTC.